This section outlines one TCR beta chain sequence together with its context. It lacks a known antigen. No quality values exist for individual bases; no much larger clone is one base distant. Including cysteine and phenylalanine, the CDR3 has 11 amino acids. The entry retains the CDR3 DNA only, 33 bases that are in frame from base 1. V and J lose 4 bases and 4 bases, and a span of 5 bases separates them. As encoded in the germline V gene, CDR1 is SNHLY while CDR2 is FYNNEI. Patients with a history of autoimmune disease or receiving systemic immunosuppression were excluded from the trial. Peripheral blood for TCR sequencing was collected from all dose cohorts at baseline, on cycle 4 day 1, and on cycle 7 day 1. Samples came from an open-label, multicenter, first-in-human phase I dose-escalation trial of ivuxolimab. Adults with locally advanced or metastatic melanoma, renal cell, hepatocellular, or head and neck squamous cell carcinoma were enrolled in the trial. CD4+ and CD8+ T cells were sorted separately from peripheral blood before TCR sequencing.

The record originates from a study of OX40 agonist ivuxolimab in advanced cancers. Context from the whole study: The costimulatory receptor OX40 (CD134) was targeted by ivuxolimab, a fully human IgG2 agonistic monoclonal antibody. Intravenous ivuxolimab was administered to patients every 2 weeks at six dose levels: 0.01, 0.1, 0.3, 1.5, 3 and 10 mg/kg. Among the roughly 50 dose-escalation patients, some 20 had hepatocellular carcinoma, 15 melanoma, 9 renal cell carcinoma and 9 head and neck cancer. A male proportion of about 79% and a mean age of approximately 55 years, ranging from about 20 to 79, were recorded for the dose-escalation cohort. Patients were allowed to have had prior anti-PD-1, anti-PD-L1 or anti-CTLA-4 therapy, and 40% to 45% of the dose-escalation patients had been treated with checkpoint inhibitors. Partial responses occurred in three dose-escalation patients, of whom one had hepatocellular carcinoma and two had cutaneous melanoma. The purpose of peripheral TCRbeta sequencing was to test whether ivuxolimab changed TCR sequence diversity and led to clonal T-cell expansion. The paper reports the monotherapy dose-escalation portion (N of about 54 patients) of the phase I ivuxolimab trial. Broad study findings and their caveats: Clonal expansion of both CD4+ and CD8+ blood T cells was observed from baseline to week 6 at doses 0.1 to 3.0 mg/kg. In the 0.1-3.0 mg/kg groups, partial responders were among the patients with the lowest normalized peripheral clonal expansion, particularly in CD8+ T cells. After ivuxolimab, CD8+ T cells had more expanded clones than CD4+ T cells on average. Low levels of normalized T-cell clonal expansion were also seen in some nonresponding patients. Antigen specificity was not determined for the clonally expanded peripheral T cells.

Genomic DNA was isolated from the sorted cells so that the TCRbeta CDR3 region could be sequenced. TCRbeta CDR3 regions were sequenced using the immunoSEQ Assay. TCRdb re-hosts the immuneACCESS table, in-frame sequences only. Its copies lack some clones; in the studies checked, an unresolved V gene accounts for under half of them, and the cause for the rest is not known. Here the sample has some 28,000 clones; approximately 81% occur a single time. The ten largest account for about 16% of the sample. This TCR came from an adult with an advanced solid tumor such as melanoma, head and neck, liver or kidney cancer. The chain employs TRBV2 and TRBJ2-7, with an unclear D gene assignment. The sequenced sample was CD4+ or CD8+ T cells sorted from blood, obtained in a trial of the OX40 agonist ivuxolimab. The nucleotide sequence reads TGTGCCAGCAGTGTAGCTTACGAGCAGTACTTC. This is translated as CASSVAYEQYF. Supplemented by the reference TRBV2 and TRBJ2-7 proteins around the CDR3, the complete variable domain is EPEVTQTPSHQVTQMGQEVILRCVPISNHLYFYWYRQILGQKVEFLVSFYNNEISEKSEIFDDQFSVERPDGSNFTLKIRSTKLEDSAMYFCASSVAYEQYFGPGTRLTVT.